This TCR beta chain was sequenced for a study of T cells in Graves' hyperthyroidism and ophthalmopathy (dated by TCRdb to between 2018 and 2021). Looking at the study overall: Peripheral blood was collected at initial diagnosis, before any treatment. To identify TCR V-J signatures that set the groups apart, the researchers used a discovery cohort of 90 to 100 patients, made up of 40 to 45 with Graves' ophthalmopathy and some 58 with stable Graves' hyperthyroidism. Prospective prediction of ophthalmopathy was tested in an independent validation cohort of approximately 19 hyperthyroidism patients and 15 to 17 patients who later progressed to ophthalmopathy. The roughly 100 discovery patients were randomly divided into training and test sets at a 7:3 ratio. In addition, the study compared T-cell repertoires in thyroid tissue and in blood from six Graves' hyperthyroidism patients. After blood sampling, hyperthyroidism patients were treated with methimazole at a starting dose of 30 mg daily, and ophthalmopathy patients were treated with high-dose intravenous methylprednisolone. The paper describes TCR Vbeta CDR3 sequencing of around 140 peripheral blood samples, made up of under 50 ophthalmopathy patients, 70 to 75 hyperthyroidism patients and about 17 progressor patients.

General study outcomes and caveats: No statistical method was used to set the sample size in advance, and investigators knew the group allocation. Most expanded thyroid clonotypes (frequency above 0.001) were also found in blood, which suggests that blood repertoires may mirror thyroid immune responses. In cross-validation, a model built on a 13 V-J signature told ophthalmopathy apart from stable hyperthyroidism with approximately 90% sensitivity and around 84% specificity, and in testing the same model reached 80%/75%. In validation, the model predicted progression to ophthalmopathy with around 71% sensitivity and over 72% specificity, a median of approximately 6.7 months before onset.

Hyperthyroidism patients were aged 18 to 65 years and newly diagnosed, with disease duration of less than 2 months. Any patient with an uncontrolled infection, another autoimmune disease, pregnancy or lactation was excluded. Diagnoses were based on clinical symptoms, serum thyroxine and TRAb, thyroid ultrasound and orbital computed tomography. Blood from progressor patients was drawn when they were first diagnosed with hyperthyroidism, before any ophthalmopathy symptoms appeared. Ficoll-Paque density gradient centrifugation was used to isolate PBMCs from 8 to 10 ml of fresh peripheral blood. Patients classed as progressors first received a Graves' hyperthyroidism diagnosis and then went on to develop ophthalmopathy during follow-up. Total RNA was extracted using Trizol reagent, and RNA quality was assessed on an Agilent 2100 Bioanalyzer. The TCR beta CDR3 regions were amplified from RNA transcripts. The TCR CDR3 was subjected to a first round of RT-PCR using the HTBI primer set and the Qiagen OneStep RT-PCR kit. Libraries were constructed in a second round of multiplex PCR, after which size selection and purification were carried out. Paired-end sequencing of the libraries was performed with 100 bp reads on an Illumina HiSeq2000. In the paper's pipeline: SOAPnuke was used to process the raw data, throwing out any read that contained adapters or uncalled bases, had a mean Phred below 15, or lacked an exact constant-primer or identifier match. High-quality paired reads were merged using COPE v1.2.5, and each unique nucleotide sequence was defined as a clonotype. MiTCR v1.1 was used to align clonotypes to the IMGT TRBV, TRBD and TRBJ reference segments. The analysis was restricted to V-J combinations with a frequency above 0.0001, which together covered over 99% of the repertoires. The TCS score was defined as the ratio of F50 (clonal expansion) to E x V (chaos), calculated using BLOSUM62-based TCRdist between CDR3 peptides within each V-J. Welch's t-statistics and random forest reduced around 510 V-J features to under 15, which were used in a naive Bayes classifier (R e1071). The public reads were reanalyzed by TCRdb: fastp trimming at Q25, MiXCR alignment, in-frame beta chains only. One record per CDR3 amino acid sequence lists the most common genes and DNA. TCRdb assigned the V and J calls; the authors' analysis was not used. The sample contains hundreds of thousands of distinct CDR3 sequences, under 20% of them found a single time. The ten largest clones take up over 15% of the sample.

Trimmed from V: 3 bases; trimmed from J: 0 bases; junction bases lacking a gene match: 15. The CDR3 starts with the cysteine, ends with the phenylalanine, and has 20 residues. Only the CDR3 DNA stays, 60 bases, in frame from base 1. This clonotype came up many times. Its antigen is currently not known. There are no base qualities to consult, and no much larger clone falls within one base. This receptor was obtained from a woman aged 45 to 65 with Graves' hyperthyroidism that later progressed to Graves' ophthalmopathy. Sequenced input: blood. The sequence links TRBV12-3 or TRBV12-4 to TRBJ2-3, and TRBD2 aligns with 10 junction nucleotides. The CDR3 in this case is CASSFRLGTSDVISTDTQYF. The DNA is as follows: TGTGCCAGCAGTTTTCGATTGGGGACTAGCGATGTCATTAGCACAGATACGCAGTATTTT.